The rows below give T cell receptor beta chains drawn from one sample of a study of blood T cell repertoires in COVID-19. Measured with immunoSEQ multiplex PCR; TCRdb has only the in-frame clones, and not every one. Among about 130,000 clones, around nine tenths were seen once, and the ten largest hold about 10%. The sequencing sample was made of peripheral blood. Receptors originate from a woman aged 70-85 years with COVID-19, enrolled during active disease. CDR3s include the opening cysteine and the closing phenylalanine or tryptophan. Fields, in order: D gene, V gene, clone size, CDR3 length, J gene, CDR3 protein, CDR3 DNA. A D gene is named only where the DNA matches it firmly. Not all rows give a size; the values are once, few, many and, for expanded clones, a class.

>NA|TRBV7-8|NA|13|TRBJ1-3
CASSRSSGNTIYF
TGTGCCAGCAGTCGGAGCTCTGGAAACACCATATATTTT
>NA|TRBV6-5|few|15|TRBJ1-1
CASSYDNRDTTEAFF
TGTGCCAGCAGTTACGACAACAGGGATACCACTGAAGCTTTCTTT
>NA|TRBV7-8|NA|14|TRBJ2-5
CASSLMALRETQYF
TGTGCCAGCAGCTTAATGGCCCTTCGAGAGACCCAGTACTTC
>TRBD1|TRBV9|NA|15|TRBJ1-2
CASSSLTGGVGGYTF
TGTGCCAGCAGCTCCCTTACAGGGGGAGTAGGGGGCTACACCTTC
>TRBD1|TRBV2|NA|16|TRBJ1-2
CASSEDRGQELYGYTF
TGTGCCAGCAGTGAAGATCGAGGACAGGAGTTATATGGCTACACCTTC
>NA|TRBV27|NA|18|TRBJ1-1
CASSLRSAGHDLNTEAFF
TGTGCCAGCAGTTTAAGATCGGCAGGACATGATTTGAACACTGAAGCTTTCTTT
>NA|TRBV11-2|NA|13|TRBJ1-2
CASSPFTNYGYTF
TGTGCCAGCAGCCCCTTTACTAACTATGGCTACACCTTC
>NA|TRBV9|NA|15|TRBJ1-6
CASSVTGQALTPLHF
TGTGCCAGCAGCGTGACAGGTCAGGCATTGACACCCCTCCACTTT
>TRBD1|TRBV5-6|once|14|TRBJ1-2
CASSGPGQLYGYTF
TGTGCCAGCAGCGGGCCGGGACAGCTCTATGGCTACACCTTC
>TRBD2|TRBV3-1/TRBV3-2|NA|15|TRBJ2-1
CASSQGRGVHNEQFF
TGTGCCAGCAGCCAAGGCCGGGGGGTCCACAATGAGCAGTTCTTC
>TRBD1|TRBV19|NA|16|TRBJ1-5
CASSPRNTGGNQPQHF
TGTGCCAGTAGTCCCCGAAATACAGGGGGCAATCAGCCCCAGCATTTT
>TRBD1|TRBV5-5|few|15|TRBJ2-7
CASSWTAGGSYEQYF
TGTGCCAGCAGCTGGACGGCAGGGGGCTCCTACGAGCAGTACTTC
>TRBD1|TRBV14|NA|17|TRBJ1-4
CASSQYRGGTTNEKLFF
TGTGCCAGCAGCCAGTACAGGGGTGGTACGACTAATGAAAAACTGTTTTTT
>NA|TRBV7-2|NA|14|TRBJ2-2
CASSLVRTAGELFF
TGTGCCAGCAGCTTAGTCCGGACTGCTGGGGAGCTGTTTTTT
>NA|TRBV7-9|NA|15|TRBJ1-4
CASSSGLRVDEKLFF
TGTGCCAGCAGTTCAGGACTCAGAGTGGATGAAAAACTGTTTTTT
>NA|TRBV21-1|once|17|TRBJ2-3
CASSNGNLVAGTNTQYF
TGTGCCAGCAGCAATGGGAATCTGGTAGCGGGGACGAATACGCAGTATTTT
>NA|TRBV5-4|NA|14|TRBJ1-1
CASKADSMNTEAFF
TGTGCCAGCAAGGCAGACAGCATGAACACTGAAGCTTTCTTT
>NA|TRBV24-1|few|13|TRBJ1-5
CATSDQSNQPQHF
TGTGCCACCAGTGATCAGAGCAATCAGCCCCAGCATTTT
>TRBD2|TRBV6-4|NA|15|TRBJ2-1
CASSAGLAGRDEQFF
TGTGCCAGCAGTGCAGGACTCGCGGGGAGGGATGAGCAGTTCTTC
>NA|TRBV7-9|NA|18|TRBJ1-2
CASSLAAWGRLWGDGYTF
TGTGCCAGCAGCTTAGCTGCTTGGGGACGCCTGTGGGGGGATGGCTACACCTTC
>NA|TRBV2|NA|14|TRBJ1-5
CASSEAAGLQPQHF
TGTGCCAGCAGTGAAGCCGCAGGCCTTCAGCCCCAGCATTTT
>TRBD1|TRBV7-9|NA|12|TRBJ1-1
CASSLGQGRTFF
TGTGCCAGCAGCTTAGGACAGGGGAGGACTTTCTTT
>TRBD1|TRBV3-1/TRBV3-2|NA|14|TRBJ1-2
CASSPRQGNYGYTF
TGTGCCAGCAGCCCACGACAGGGTAACTATGGCTACACCTTC
>NA|TRBV7-9|NA|15|TRBJ2-7
CASSLGSGRGYEQYF
TGTGCCAGCAGCTTAGGTTCAGGGCGCGGCTACGAGCAGTACTTC
>NA|TRBV11-2|NA|15|TRBJ2-1
CASSPRTKNYNEQFF
TGTGCCAGCAGCCCTAGGACAAAGAACTACAATGAGCAGTTCTTC
>NA|TRBV7-8|NA|14|TRBJ1-2
CASSFGQTSGGYTF
TGTGCCAGCAGCTTTGGACAGACTTCCGGGGGCTACACCTTC
>NA|TRBV25-1|NA|14|TRBJ1-3
CASRHAGSGNTIYF
TGTGCCAGCAGGCACGCCGGCTCTGGAAACACCATATATTTT
>NA|TRBV4-1|NA|13|TRBJ2-1
CASSPYRATEQFF
TGCGCCAGCAGCCCTTACAGGGCCACGGAGCAGTTCTTC
>NA|TRBV4-1|few|14|TRBJ2-3
CASSQVQGFDTQYF
TGCGCCAGCAGCCAAGTACAGGGATTTGATACGCAGTATTTT
>NA|TRBV6-6|NA|14|TRBJ1-5
CASGGSAGGQPQHF
TGTGCCAGCGGAGGGTCTGCAGGCGGCCAGCCCCAGCATTTT
>NA|TRBV28|NA|14|TRBJ2-7
CASRRGGRAYEQYF
TGTGCCAGCAGGAGGGGGGGCCGCGCTTACGAGCAGTACTTC
>NA|TRBV15|NA|14|TRBJ2-7
CATSREGQLYEQYF
TGTGCCACCAGCAGGGAGGGACAGCTCTACGAGCAGTACTTC
>TRBD2|TRBV11-2|once|16|TRBJ2-5
CASSLAGGPYQETQYF
TGTGCCAGCAGCCTAGCGGGGGGCCCTTACCAAGAGACCCAGTACTTC
>NA|TRBV28|once|17|TRBJ2-3
CASSFGTLIPKTDTQYF
TGTGCCAGCAGTTTCGGGACACTCATTCCCAAGACAGATACGCAGTATTTT
>TRBD2|TRBV6-6|NA|15|TRBJ2-3
CASTLAGGDLDTQYF
TGTGCCAGCACCTTAGCGGGGGGAGACCTAGATACGCAGTATTTT
>NA|TRBV4-1|NA|16|TRBJ1-1
CASSPGVVQGNTEAFF
TGCGCCAGCAGCCCCGGAGTGGTTCAGGGGAACACTGAAGCTTTCTTT
>NA|TRBV28|NA|13|TRBJ1-2
CASSRGQSYGYTF
TGTGCCAGCAGCCGTGGACAGTCCTATGGCTACACCTTC
>NA|TRBV7-3|NA|14|TRBJ1-2
CASSFGWEVYGYTF
TGTGCCAGCAGCTTCGGGTGGGAGGTTTATGGCTACACCTTC
>TRBD2|TRBV18|once|17|TRBJ2-1
CASSPPWTSGGAREQFF
TGTGCCAGCTCACCACCATGGACTAGCGGGGGGGCTCGTGAGCAGTTCTTC
>NA|TRBV6-5|NA|15|TRBJ2-7
CASSTPGQGTYEQYF
TGTGCCAGCAGTACTCCGGGACAAGGAACCTACGAGCAGTACTTC
>NA|TRBV5-6|NA|17|TRBJ2-7
CASSPWMVQIRNYEQYF
TGTGCCAGCAGCCCCTGGATGGTGCAGATCAGGAACTACGAGCAGTACTTC
>NA|TRBV9|NA|15|TRBJ2-3
CASSVGTGSTDTQYF
TGTGCCAGCAGCGTAGGAACAGGGAGCACAGATACGCAGTATTTT
>TRBD1|TRBV28|NA|13|TRBJ1-5
CASFDRGHQPQHF
TGTGCCAGCTTCGACAGGGGGCATCAGCCCCAGCATTTT
>TRBD1|TRBV5-1|NA|16|TRBJ2-2
CASSYRDRGTTGELFF
TGCGCCAGCAGCTACCGGGACAGGGGTACCACCGGGGAGCTGTTTTTT
>NA|TRBV6-2/TRBV6-3|few|16|TRBJ1-2
CASSSADWAGDGGYTF
TGTGCCAGCAGTTCCGCGGATTGGGCGGGGGATGGTGGCTACACCTTC
>TRBD1|TRBV7-3|NA|13|TRBJ1-1
CASSRQGNTEAFF
TGTGCCAGCAGCCGACAGGGGAACACTGAAGCTTTCTTT
>NA|TRBV3-1/TRBV3-2|NA|15|TRBJ1-3
CASSPSQSSGNTIYF
TGTGCCAGCAGTCCCTCCCAGTCCTCTGGAAACACCATATATTTT
>TRBD1|TRBV5-1|NA|16|TRBJ1-2
CASSPGDSSVNYGYTF
TGCGCCAGCAGCCCGGGGGACAGCTCTGTTAACTATGGCTACACCTTC
>NA|TRBV27|NA|13|TRBJ1-5
CASSSRADQPQHF
TGTGCCAGCAGTTCGAGGGCGGACCAGCCCCAGCATTTT
>NA|TRBV5-8|NA|15|TRBJ1-3
CASSRIYSSGNTIYF
TGTGCCAGCAGCCGCATTTACTCCTCTGGAAACACCATATATTTT
>NA|TRBV24-1|NA|16|TRBJ2-2
CATSDTFRLNTGELFF
TGTGCCACCAGTGACACTTTCCGGTTGAACACCGGGGAGCTGTTTTTT
>TRBD1|TRBV4-1|once|13|TRBJ2-1
CASSPGQGDEQFF
TGCGCCAGCAGCCCGGGACAGGGTGATGAGCAGTTCTTC
>NA|TRBV29-1|NA|10|TRBJ2-5
CSARQETQYF
TGCAGCGCTAGACAAGAGACCCAGTACTTC
>NA|TRBV28|NA|16|TRBJ2-4
CASTTQGLGRKNIQYF
TGTGCCAGCACCACACAGGGTCTAGGTCGGAAAAACATTCAGTACTTC
>NA|TRBV18|NA|15|TRBJ1-4
CASSPGQLYNEKLFF
TGTGCCAGCTCACCAGGACAGCTTTATAATGAAAAACTGTTTTTT
>TRBD1|TRBV28|NA|14|TRBJ1-5
CASSLIQGNQPQHF
TGTGCCAGCAGTTTAATACAGGGGAATCAGCCCCAGCATTTT
>TRBD2|TRBV6-4|once|18|TRBJ2-3
CASSDPGLARGPTDTQYF
TGTGCCAGCAGTGACCCCGGACTAGCGCGGGGGCCGACGGATACGCAGTATTTT